The clone carrying this T cell receptor beta chain has just one count. The antigen is unknown. This record comes from a study of T cell responses to AZD1222 COVID-19 vaccine. About the research overall: Pooling covered second doses at about 4 or about 12 weeks. Study-wide results and limits: Dominant CD4 TCR responses targeted spike regions 160-218 and 743-854. All repertoire sampling was performed exclusively after the peak T cell response. The donors showed a predominance of white British ancestry and of females, with possible underestimation of clonal diversity.

This CDR3 spans 15 amino acids. Per germline, CDR1 SGHVS and CDR2 FQNEAQ. V shed 1 base and J 3 bases; nucleotides not matched to a gene: 3. Assay: immunoSEQ multiplex PCR; the TCRdb copy retains only in-frame clones and omits some. Of about 110,000 clones detected, under 90% appear once; the ten largest clones hold roughly 5.1%. The material was peripheral blood, obtained on day 0 of AZD1222 vaccination. This chain connects TRBV7-8 to TRBJ2-7; 10 bases agree with TRBD2. The TCR was taken from an adult in good health. The chain's CDR3 is CASSLGLAGVYEQYF. DNA for the CDR3: TGTGCCAGCAGCTTAGGGCTAGCGGGAGTCTACGAGCAGTACTTC.